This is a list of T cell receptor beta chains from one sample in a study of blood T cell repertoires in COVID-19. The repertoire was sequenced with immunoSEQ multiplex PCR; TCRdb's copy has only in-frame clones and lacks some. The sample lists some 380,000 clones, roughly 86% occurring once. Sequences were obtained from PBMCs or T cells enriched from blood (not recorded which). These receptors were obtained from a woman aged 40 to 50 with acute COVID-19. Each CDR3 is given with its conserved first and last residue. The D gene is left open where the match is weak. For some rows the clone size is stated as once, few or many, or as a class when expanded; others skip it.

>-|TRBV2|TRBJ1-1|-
TGTGCCAGCATGCGGGAGGGAAACACTGAAGCTTTCTTT
CASMREGNTEAFF
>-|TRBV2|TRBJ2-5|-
TGTGCCAGCCGGTCAGGGCGTCGAGAGACCCAGTACTTC
CASRSGRRETQYF
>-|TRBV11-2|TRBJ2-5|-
TGTGCCAGCAGCACTAGCAGTGAGACCCAGTACTTC
CASSTSSETQYF
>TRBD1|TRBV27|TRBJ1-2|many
TGTGCCAGCAGTTTAAGACAGGGCTATGGCTACACCTTC
CASSLRQGYGYTF
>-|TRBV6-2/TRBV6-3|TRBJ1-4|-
TGTGCCAGCAGTTCGGCCCAGGGTCGCGGGGTTGAAAAACTGTTTTTT
CASSSAQGRGVEKLFF
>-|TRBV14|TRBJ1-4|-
TGTGCCAGCAGCCGATCGGGTAATGAAAAACTGTTTTTT
CASSRSGNEKLFF
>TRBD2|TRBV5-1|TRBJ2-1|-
TGCGCCAGCAGCCGTAGTAGCGGGGGGGCCTACAATGAGCAGTTCTTC
CASSRSSGGAYNEQFF
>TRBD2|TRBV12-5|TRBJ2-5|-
TGTGCTAGTGCGGGGGGGACCCAGTACTTC
CASAGGTQYF
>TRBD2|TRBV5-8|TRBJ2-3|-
TGTGCCAGCAGCTTGGAACTAGCGGAAGGCACAGATACGCAGTATTTT
CASSLELAEGTDTQYF
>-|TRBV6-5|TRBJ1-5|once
TGTGCCAGCGGACAGAAAAGCAATCAGCCCCAGCATTTT
CASGQKSNQPQHF
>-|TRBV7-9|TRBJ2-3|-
TGTGCCAGCAGCTTAGCGGACGGGATGACGCAGTATTTT
CASSLADGMTQYF
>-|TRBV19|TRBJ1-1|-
TGTGCCAGTAGTAAGGCCGGGATGAGAGAAGCTTTCTTT
CASSKAGMREAFF
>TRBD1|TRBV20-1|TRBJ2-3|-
TGCAGTGCTAGTGGACAGGGGGCAGGTACGCAGTATTTT
CSASGQGAGTQYF
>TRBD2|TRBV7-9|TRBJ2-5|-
TGTGCCAGCAGCCCGCGGACTAGCGAAGAGACCCAGTACTTC
CASSPRTSEETQYF
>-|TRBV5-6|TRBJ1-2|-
TGTGCCAGCAGCTTACCCCAGGGTTACTATGGCTACACCTTC
CASSLPQGYYGYTF
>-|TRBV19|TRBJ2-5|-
TGTGCCAGTAGTATAGGGGTCGGGGAAGAGACCCAGTACTTC
CASSIGVGEETQYF
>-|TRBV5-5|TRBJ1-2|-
TGTGCCAGCAGCCTGGCAGGAAACTATGGCTACACCTTC
CASSLAGNYGYTF
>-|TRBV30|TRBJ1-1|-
TGTGCCTGGAGTGCGGGACTCCCGAACACTAAAGCTTTCTTT
CAWSAGLPNTKAFF
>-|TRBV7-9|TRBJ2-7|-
TGTGCCAGCAGCTTGTCTACTACGCTCTACGAGCAGTACTTC
CASSLSTTLYEQYF
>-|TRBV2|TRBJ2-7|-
TGTGCCAGCAGTGTGGACAGAGACACGTACTTC
CASSVDRDTYF
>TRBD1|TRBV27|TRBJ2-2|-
TGTGCCAGCAGGATATTAGGTGGGGGACAGGTTTACACCGGGGAGCTGTTTTTT
CASRILGGGQVYTGELFF
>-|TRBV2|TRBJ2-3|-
TGTGCCAGCTACGGCAGGGGAGAAAAAGATACGCAGTATTTT
CASYGRGEKDTQYF
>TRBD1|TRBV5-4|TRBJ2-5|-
TGTGCCAGCAGCCTCAGACAGGGGGCGCGGGAGACCCAGTACTTC
CASSLRQGARETQYF
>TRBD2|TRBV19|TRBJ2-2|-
TGTGCCAGTAGTATAGATGTCCAGGGAGGGACCGGGGAGCTGTTTTTT
CASSIDVQGGTGELFF
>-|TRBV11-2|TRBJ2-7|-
TGTGCCAGCAGCTTGTTCGGGTCAGTCTCCTACGAGCAGTACTTC
CASSLFGSVSYEQYF
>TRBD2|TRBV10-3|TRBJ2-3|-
TGTGCCATCAGCCAAGACCTTAATAGCGGGGGAACAGATACGCAGTATTTT
CAISQDLNSGGTDTQYF
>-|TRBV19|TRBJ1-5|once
TGTGCCACCGCAGGGTTGGGTCAGCCCCAGCATTTT
CATAGLGQPQHF
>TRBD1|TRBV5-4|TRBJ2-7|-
TGTGCCAGCAGCCCGGACAGGGCCCCCTACGAGCAGTACTTC
CASSPDRAPYEQYF
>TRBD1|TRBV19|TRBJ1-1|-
TGTGCCAGTAGTATAGGACAGGGGCGGTGGACTGAAGCTTTCTTT
CASSIGQGRWTEAFF
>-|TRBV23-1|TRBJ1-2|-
TGCGCCAGTGGTGACAGCCTCTATGGCTACACCTTC
CASGDSLYGYTF
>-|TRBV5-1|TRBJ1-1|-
TGCGCCAGCAGCTTGACAGGGAGCGAAGCTTTCTTT
CASSLTGSEAFF
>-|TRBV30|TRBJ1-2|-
TGTGCCTGGAGGAAAACAGGGAACTACTATGGCTACACCTTC
CAWRKTGNYYGYTF
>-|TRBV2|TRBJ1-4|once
TGTGCCAGCAGCCCAGATATTAATGAAAAACTGTTTTTT
CASSPDINEKLFF
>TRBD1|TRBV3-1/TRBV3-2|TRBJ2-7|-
TGTGCCAGCAGCCAGACAGGGGGCCAACACGAGCAGTACTTC
CASSQTGGQHEQYF
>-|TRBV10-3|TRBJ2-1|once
TGTGCCATCAGTGAGTCGATTGGCGGAAACAATGAGCAGTTCTTC
CAISESIGGNNEQFF
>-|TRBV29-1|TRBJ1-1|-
TGCAGCGTTGGGTGGGAGGGCACTGAAGCTTTCTTT
CSVGWEGTEAFF
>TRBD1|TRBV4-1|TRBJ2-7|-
TGCGCCAGCAGCCACACAGACAGGGTCTACGAGCAGTACTTC
CASSHTDRVYEQYF
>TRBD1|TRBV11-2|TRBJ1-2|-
TGTGCCAGCAGGCGACAGGGTAGCGACTATGGCTACACCTTC
CASRRQGSDYGYTF
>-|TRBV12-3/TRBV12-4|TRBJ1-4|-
TGTGCCAGCAGTTCAACAGGGTTTGAAAAACTGTTTTTT
CASSSTGFEKLFF
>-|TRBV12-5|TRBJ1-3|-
TGTGCTAGTGGCCTACAGGGCTCTGGAAACACCATATATTTT
CASGLQGSGNTIYF
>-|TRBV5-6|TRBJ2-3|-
TGTGCCAGCAGCTTTATGCTCCGGGGAGGCACAGATACGCAGTATTTT
CASSFMLRGGTDTQYF
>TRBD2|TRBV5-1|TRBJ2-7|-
TGCGCCAGCAGCTTGGAAGTAGCGGGGGGGTCCTACGAGCAGTACTTC
CASSLEVAGGSYEQYF
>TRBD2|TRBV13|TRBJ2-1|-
TGTGCCAGCAGCTTTCCCGTTAGGGGTAGCGGGGTATACAATGAGCAGTTCTTC
CASSFPVRGSGVYNEQFF
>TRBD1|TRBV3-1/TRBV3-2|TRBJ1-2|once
TGTGCCAGCAGCCAAGAACAGGGGGCTGTGGATGGCTACACCTTC
CASSQEQGAVDGYTF